The sample holds many counts of the clone carrying this T cell receptor (beta chain). Using RNA transcripts as the source, TCR beta CDR3 regions were amplified. Initially, a first-round RT-PCR of the TCR CDR3 employed the HTBI primer set. TCRdb itself ran the multiplex PCR reads through MiXCR, one entry per CDR3 protein. The table lists roughly 380,000 distinct CDR3 sequences, less than 15% of them singletons. This specimen comes from a study of T cells in Graves' hyperthyroidism and ophthalmopathy. On the basis of clinical symptoms, serum thyroxine and TRAb, thyroid ultrasound and orbital computed tomography, diagnoses were made. This CDR3 is 15 amino acids long. The germline CDR1 and CDR2 sequences are MNHEY and SMNVEV (reference sequence). With 5 bases clipped from V and 7 bases from J, the junction kept 6 bases outside the gene matches.

The sequence came from a man aged 30 to 45 with Graves' hyperthyroidism that later progressed to Graves' ophthalmopathy. The source material was blood. V and J are TRBV27 and TRBJ2-1; TRBD1 aligns across 12 bases. CDR3 nucleotides: TGTGCCAGCAGTCCCTGGGGACAGGGGGCGAATGAGCAGTTCTTC. This encodes CASSPWGQGANEQFF.